The 4 T cell receptor beta chains given below trace back to one sample, sequenced in a study of T cell responses to AZD1222 COVID-19 vaccine. Measured with immunoSEQ multiplex PCR; TCRdb has only the in-frame clones, and not every one. The sample holds roughly 150,000 clones, around nine tenths seen once. The material sequenced was peripheral blood, taken on day 0 of AZD1222 vaccination. These receptors all come from an adult in good health.

CDR3 nucleotide sequence: TGTGCCAGCAGTACGGGACAGGGGACTGAAGCTTTCTTT. This encodes CASSTGQGTEAFF. This sequence joins TRBV27 and TRBJ1-1; 10 nucleotides line up with TRBD1. The V gene's germline CDR1 is MNHEY and CDR2 SMNVEV (reference sequence). The CDR3 sequence is 13 residues long. V trimming: 5 bases; J trimming: 5 bases; junction bases outside the gene matches: 2.

This clone appeared once. The chain employs TRBV6-6 and TRBJ2-7; D not resolved. This CDR3 has 12 amino acids. Trimming shortened V by 0 bases and J by 10 bases, and 10 bases separated the two germline ends. Germline V gives CDR1 MNHNY, CDR2 SVGAGI (reference sequence). For the CDR3, the DNA is TGTGCCAGCAGTTACTCCTCCGGTTCCCAGTACTTC. Amino acids: CASSYSSGSQYF.

V and J are TRBV9 and TRBJ2-2; D not certain. V shed 0 bases and J shed 6 bases, with 24 bases lying between them. CDR1 is SGDLS and CDR2 is YYNGEE in the germline V gene. The CDR3 contains 19 residues. The CDR3 region has the DNA TGTGCCAGCAGCGTAGAAATTGGAAGGTTAGGGTATAGGGCCGGGGAGCTGTTTTTT. Translated, it gives CASSVEIGRLGYRAGELFF.

In the case of this clone: A much larger clone lies a single base off, so this may be a read error. This sample includes further DNA sequences coding for the same CDR3. The genes are TRBV7-9 and TRBJ1-1, with a possible D match to TRBD1 (5 bases). Germline V lookup: CDR1 SEHNR, CDR2 FQNEAQ (reference sequence). The V and J ends lost 7 bases and 2 bases respectively, with 14 bases between them. The CDR3 runs 14 residues. As DNA, the CDR3 is TGTGCCAGCACCTCAACAGGAGCTAACACTGAAGCTTTCTTT. Residues: CASTSTGANTEAFF.